Listed below are T cell receptor beta chains from one sample, sequenced in a study of cytomegalovirus exposure and HLA in healthy donors. Data came from immunoSEQ multiplex PCR; TCRdb stores just in-frame clones and leaves some out. The data hold approximately 150,000 clones, with under 90% observed a single time. The sequenced sample was PBMCs. The receptors derive from a man aged 18 to 35 in good health and CMV-seronegative. The CDR3 runs from the conserved cysteine through the conserved F or W. D genes are given only for firm matches. The size of a clone is reported for some rows only, either as once, few or many, or as a class for expanded clones.

v_call: TRBV7-2
d_call: .
clone_size: .
j_call: TRBJ2-7
cdr3_aa: CASSLAASSYEQYF
cdr3_nt: TGTGCCAGCAGCTTAGCGGCTAGCTCCTACGAGCAGTACTTC

v_call: TRBV5-1
d_call: .
clone_size: .
j_call: TRBJ2-2
cdr3_aa: CASSLAWRGSTNTGELFF
cdr3_nt: TGCGCCAGCAGCTTGGCCTGGCGTGGGAGTACGAACACCGGGGAGCTGTTTTTT

v_call: TRBV29-1
d_call: TRBD1
clone_size: once
j_call: TRBJ2-5
cdr3_aa: CSVVTPGTGMETQYF
cdr3_nt: TGCAGCGTTGTAACCCCCGGGACAGGGATGGAGACCCAGTACTTC

v_call: TRBV21-1
d_call: .
clone_size: few
j_call: TRBJ1-2
cdr3_aa: CASSKSRCGYTF
cdr3_nt: TGTGCCAGCAGCAAGAGCCGCTGCGGCTACACCTTC

v_call: TRBV6-6
d_call: .
clone_size: .
j_call: TRBJ1-4
cdr3_aa: CASGGGNNEKLFF
cdr3_nt: TGTGCCAGCGGCGGGGGGAATAATGAAAAACTGTTTTTT

v_call: TRBV2
d_call: .
clone_size: .
j_call: TRBJ2-1
cdr3_aa: CASSELGGPNYNEQFF
cdr3_nt: TGTGCCAGCAGTGAACTGGGGGGGCCCAATTACAATGAGCAGTTCTTC

v_call: TRBV15
d_call: .
clone_size: once
j_call: TRBJ2-3
cdr3_aa: CATSRLAQTDTQYF
cdr3_nt: TGTGCCACCAGCAGACTAGCCCAAACAGATACGCAGTATTTT

v_call: TRBV28
d_call: TRBD2
clone_size: .
j_call: TRBJ2-7
cdr3_aa: CASTSRLAGAIHEQYF
cdr3_nt: TGTGCCAGCACTAGTAGACTAGCGGGAGCTATCCACGAGCAGTACTTC

v_call: TRBV10-3
d_call: TRBD1
clone_size: .
j_call: TRBJ2-5
cdr3_aa: CAISGTGEETQYF
cdr3_nt: TGTGCCATCAGCGGGACAGGGGAAGAGACCCAGTACTTC

v_call: TRBV29-1
d_call: .
clone_size: .
j_call: TRBJ1-2
cdr3_aa: CSVEDRWQGNGYTF
cdr3_nt: TGCAGCGTTGAAGATCGATGGCAGGGCAACGGCTACACCTTC

v_call: TRBV10-3
d_call: .
clone_size: .
j_call: TRBJ2-7
cdr3_aa: CAIVDSSSYEQYF
cdr3_nt: TGTGCCATCGTTGACAGTTCCTCCTACGAGCAGTACTTC

v_call: TRBV7-9
d_call: TRBD2
clone_size: .
j_call: TRBJ2-7
cdr3_aa: CASSLEWGAGENQYF
cdr3_nt: TGTGCCAGCAGCTTAGAATGGGGCGCGGGAGAAAACCAGTACTTC

v_call: TRBV28
d_call: TRBD2
clone_size: once
j_call: TRBJ2-3
cdr3_aa: CASSVPGLLSTDTQYF
cdr3_nt: TGTGCCAGCAGTGTACCGGGACTACTTAGCACAGATACGCAGTATTTT

v_call: TRBV4-2
d_call: .
clone_size: .
j_call: TRBJ2-6
cdr3_aa: CASSQAGASGANVLTF
cdr3_nt: TGTGCCAGCAGCCAGGCTGGGGCGTCAGGGGCCAACGTCCTGACTTTC

v_call: TRBV5-1
d_call: TRBD2
clone_size: .
j_call: TRBJ2-7
cdr3_aa: CASSSGLDEQYF
cdr3_nt: TGCGCCAGCAGCTCGGGACTAGACGAGCAGTACTTC

v_call: TRBV28
d_call: .
clone_size: few
j_call: TRBJ1-1
cdr3_aa: CASSLPDRNTEAFF
cdr3_nt: TGTGCCAGCAGTTTACCGGACAGGAACACTGAAGCTTTCTTT

v_call: TRBV29-1
d_call: TRBD2
clone_size: once
j_call: TRBJ2-3
cdr3_aa: CSGLTSSDTQYF
cdr3_nt: TGCAGCGGCCTGACTAGCTCTGATACGCAGTATTTT

v_call: TRBV19
d_call: .
clone_size: .
j_call: TRBJ2-7
cdr3_aa: CASSIQASYEQYF
cdr3_nt: TGTGCCAGTAGTATCCAGGCATCCTACGAGCAGTACTTC

v_call: TRBV27
d_call: .
clone_size: .
j_call: TRBJ2-6
cdr3_aa: CASSSLEVSGANVLTF
cdr3_nt: TGTGCCAGCAGTTCCTTGGAGGTGTCTGGGGCCAACGTCCTGACTTTC

v_call: TRBV7-9
d_call: .
clone_size: few
j_call: TRBJ1-3
cdr3_aa: CASSGQQNSGNTIYF
cdr3_nt: TGTGCCAGCAGCGGACAGCAAAACTCTGGAAACACCATATATTTT

v_call: TRBV5-8
d_call: .
clone_size: .
j_call: TRBJ2-7
cdr3_aa: CASSLIQGGEQYF
cdr3_nt: TGTGCCAGCAGCTTGATCCAGGGTGGCGAGCAGTACTTC

v_call: TRBV27
d_call: TRBD1
clone_size: once
j_call: TRBJ1-1
cdr3_aa: CASSAGDRGAFF
cdr3_nt: TGTGCCAGCAGTGCCGGGGACAGGGGTGCTTTCTTT

v_call: TRBV27
d_call: .
clone_size: .
j_call: TRBJ2-1
cdr3_aa: CASSFGQYDLSYNEQFF
cdr3_nt: TGTGCCAGCAGTTTCGGACAGTATGACCTCTCGTACAATGAGCAGTTCTTC

v_call: TRBV4-2
d_call: .
clone_size: once
j_call: TRBJ2-3
cdr3_aa: CASSQEVLTPDTQYF
cdr3_nt: TGTGCCAGCAGCCAAGAAGTTCTAACTCCAGATACGCAGTATTTT

v_call: TRBV15
d_call: .
clone_size: .
j_call: TRBJ1-4
cdr3_aa: CATSRGTVYDNEKLFF
cdr3_nt: TGTGCCACCAGCAGAGGGACAGTCTATGACAATGAAAAACTGTTTTTT

v_call: TRBV5-1
d_call: .
clone_size: few
j_call: TRBJ1-1
cdr3_aa: CASSFTSPQVNTEAFF
cdr3_nt: TGCGCCAGCAGCTTCACTTCACCACAGGTGAACACTGAAGCTTTCTTT

v_call: TRBV29-1
d_call: TRBD1
clone_size: .
j_call: TRBJ2-7
cdr3_aa: CSVEIPSTGPYEQYF
cdr3_nt: TGCAGCGTTGAAATCCCGTCGACAGGGCCCTACGAGCAGTACTTC

v_call: TRBV5-1
d_call: .
clone_size: .
j_call: TRBJ2-1
cdr3_aa: CASRGRGGFNEQFF
cdr3_nt: TGCGCCAGCAGGGGTAGGGGAGGCTTCAATGAGCAGTTCTTC

v_call: TRBV7-9
d_call: .
clone_size: .
j_call: TRBJ1-1
cdr3_aa: CASSDRGGNTEAFF
cdr3_nt: TGTGCCAGCAGCGATAGGGGGGGGAACACTGAAGCTTTCTTT

v_call: TRBV11-3
d_call: .
clone_size: .
j_call: TRBJ2-3
cdr3_aa: CASSIGQSSSTDTQYF
cdr3_nt: TGTGCCAGCAGCATAGGACAGTCCTCTAGCACAGATACGCAGTATTTT

v_call: TRBV7-9
d_call: TRBD1
clone_size: .
j_call: TRBJ2-1
cdr3_aa: CSSSTGTGSYNEQFF
cdr3_nt: TGTTCCAGCAGCACCGGGACAGGGTCCTACAATGAGCAGTTCTTC

v_call: TRBV10-3
d_call: TRBD1
clone_size: .
j_call: TRBJ1-5
cdr3_aa: CATDSGQGIWQPQHF
cdr3_nt: TGTGCCACCGATTCGGGACAGGGGATCTGGCAGCCCCAGCATTTT

v_call: TRBV4-1
d_call: TRBD2
clone_size: .
j_call: TRBJ2-7
cdr3_aa: CASSQEWTRSSYEQYF
cdr3_nt: TGCGCCAGCAGCCAAGAGTGGACTAGAAGTTCATACGAGCAGTACTTC

v_call: TRBV19
d_call: .
clone_size: few
j_call: TRBJ1-5
cdr3_aa: CASSTYRNSNQPQHF
cdr3_nt: TGTGCCAGTAGTACCTACAGAAATAGCAATCAGCCCCAGCATTTT

v_call: TRBV6-6
d_call: TRBD1
clone_size: .
j_call: TRBJ1-4
cdr3_aa: CASSGGTTGYYEKLFF
cdr3_nt: TGTGCCAGCAGTGGGGGCACGACAGGGTATTATGAAAAACTGTTTTTT

v_call: TRBV4-1
d_call: TRBD1
clone_size: .
j_call: TRBJ2-7
cdr3_aa: CASSQVSPGGEQYF
cdr3_nt: TGCGCCAGCAGCCAAGTGTCCCCAGGGGGCGAGCAGTACTTC

v_call: TRBV7-3
d_call: TRBD2
clone_size: .
j_call: TRBJ2-1
cdr3_aa: CASSSSTSGHLWQFF
cdr3_nt: TGTGCCAGCAGCTCATCCACTAGCGGGCATTTGTGGCAGTTCTTC

v_call: TRBV18
d_call: TRBD1
clone_size: .
j_call: TRBJ2-7
cdr3_aa: CASSPGLLVFPRGQGSHEQYF
cdr3_nt: TGTGCCAGCTCACCAGGGCTTTTGGTGTTCCCCCGCGGACAGGGGTCCCACGAGCAGTACTTC

v_call: TRBV14
d_call: .
clone_size: once
j_call: TRBJ2-4
cdr3_aa: CASSQGGLAKNIQYF
cdr3_nt: TGTGCCAGCAGCCAAGGCGGGCTAGCCAAAAACATTCAGTACTTC

v_call: TRBV19
d_call: .
clone_size: .
j_call: TRBJ2-5
cdr3_aa: CASSIGVLGETQYF
cdr3_nt: TGTGCCAGTAGTATCGGGGTCCTTGGAGAGACCCAGTACTTC

v_call: TRBV5-1
d_call: .
clone_size: .
j_call: TRBJ2-5
cdr3_aa: CASSLNRVKETQYF
cdr3_nt: TGCGCCAGCAGCTTGAACAGGGTTAAAGAGACCCAGTACTTC

v_call: TRBV5-1
d_call: TRBD1
clone_size: .
j_call: TRBJ2-3
cdr3_aa: CASSLEGATSTDTQYF
cdr3_nt: TGCGCCAGCAGCTTGGAGGGGGCGACTAGCACAGATACGCAGTATTTT

v_call: TRBV30
d_call: .
clone_size: .
j_call: TRBJ1-1
cdr3_aa: CAWSVRGTMNTEAFF
cdr3_nt: TGTGCCTGGAGTGTTCGGGGGACTATGAACACTGAAGCTTTCTTT

v_call: TRBV7-9
d_call: .
clone_size: .
j_call: TRBJ2-7
cdr3_aa: CASSPGIHEQYF
cdr3_nt: TGTGCCAGCAGCCCGGGGATCCACGAGCAGTACTTC

v_call: TRBV5-1
d_call: .
clone_size: .
j_call: TRBJ2-1
cdr3_aa: CASSPTERRGYNEQFF
cdr3_nt: TGCGCCAGCAGCCCTACGGAGCGGAGAGGCTACAATGAGCAGTTCTTC

v_call: TRBV27
d_call: TRBD1
clone_size: .
j_call: TRBJ2-7
cdr3_aa: CASSLSGLRGPSYEQYF
cdr3_nt: TGTGCCAGCAGTTTATCGGGGCTGAGGGGGCCCTCCTACGAGCAGTACTTC

v_call: TRBV18
d_call: TRBD1
clone_size: .
j_call: TRBJ1-5
cdr3_aa: CASSDQDRVIQPQHF
cdr3_nt: TGTGCCAGCTCAGACCAGGACAGGGTTATTCAGCCCCAGCATTTT

v_call: TRBV10-1
d_call: .
clone_size: .
j_call: TRBJ1-1
cdr3_aa: CASSESGPPTEAFF
cdr3_nt: TGCGCCAGCAGTGAGTCGGGGCCTCCAACTGAAGCTTTCTTT

v_call: TRBV28
d_call: TRBD2
clone_size: once
j_call: TRBJ2-7
cdr3_aa: CASSLVAGEAYEQYF
cdr3_nt: TGTGCCAGCAGTCTGGTAGCGGGAGAGGCCTACGAGCAGTACTTC

v_call: TRBV11-2
d_call: .
clone_size: .
j_call: TRBJ1-6
cdr3_aa: CASSLLQGSSPLHF
cdr3_nt: TGTGCCAGCAGCTTATTGCAAGGGAGTTCACCCCTCCACTTT